A single sample is the source of the 23 T cell receptor beta chains below, sequenced in a study of blood T cell repertoires in COVID-19. Using immunoSEQ multiplex PCR, the repertoire was profiled, and TCRdb retains in-frame clones only, with some absent. Altogether more than 110,000 clones are present, 86% being singletons, with the ten largest covering approximately 4.3%. The sample was PBMCs or T cells enriched from blood (not recorded which). The receptors originated from a man in his fifties who had recovered from COVID-19.

In this sample, this clone turned up many times. The J gene is TRBJ1-6, the V gene TRBV7-9; 8 bases are a match to TRBD1. V was clipped by 4 bases and J by 5 bases; unmatched bases: 10. CDR3 length: 17 amino acids. CDR1 is SEHNR, CDR2 FQNEAQ, per germline (reference sequence). The CDR3 DNA reads TGTGCCAGCAGCTCGGACAGGGTTTGGAGTCATAATTCACCCCTCCACTTT. This sequence encodes CASSSDRVWSHNSPLHF.

This chain uses TRBV28 with TRBJ1-2, with TRBD1 matching 7 bases. V gave up 7 bases and J gave up 4 bases; unmatched junction bases: 3. The CDR3 spans 12 residues. From germline, CDR1 is MDHEN and CDR2 SYDVKM. CDR3 nucleotides: TGTGCCAGCATGACAGGGTCCTATGGCTACACCTTC. Translating it yields CASMTGSYGYTF.

The chain uses TRBV9 and TRBJ1-1; TRBD1 is a possible D gene (6 bases). The V and J ends lost 0 bases and 4 bases respectively, with 19 bases between them. This CDR3 has 17 residues. Looked up from germline, CDR1 is SGDLS and CDR2 is YYNGEE. The CDR3 loop reads CASSVEGRGYAVTEAFF. DNA for the CDR3: TGTGCCAGCAGCGTAGAAGGCAGGGGATACGCCGTCACTGAAGCTTTCTTT.

This sequence joins TRBV5-1 and TRBJ1-6; the match to TRBD1 covers 7 bases. With V trimmed by 4 bases and J by 16 bases, 11 bases remained unmatched. Per the germline V gene, CDR1 is SGHRS and CDR2 is YFSETQ. The CDR3 is 13 residues long. The CDR3, as DNA: TGCGCCAGCAGCCACACAGGGGAGGACACGCTCCACTTT. Translation: CASSHTGEDTLHF.

V is TRBV11-3 and J is TRBJ2-3, with 12 bases matching TRBD1. The J segment lost 5 bases and the V segment lost 5 bases, leaving 5 bases of the junction unmatched. Germline V lookup: CDR1 SGHNT, CDR2 YENEEA. The CDR3 runs 15 residues. The CDR3 sequence is CASSPGTGGEDTQYF. The CDR3 DNA reads TGTGCCAGCAGCCCAGGGACAGGGGGCGAAGATACGCAGTATTTT.

The J gene is TRBJ1-2, the V gene TRBV18; TRBD1 aligns across 8 bases. The CDR3 spans 18 residues. V lost 3 bases to trimming and J lost 0 bases; unmatched junction nucleotides: 12. Germline CDR1 and CDR2: KGHSH and LQKENI. The CDR3 loop is CASSPPGTGSPANYGYTF. The DNA of the CDR3 is TGTGCCAGCTCACCTCCGGGGACAGGAAGCCCCGCTAACTATGGCTACACCTTC.

The CDR3 coding sequence is TGTGCCAGCTCACCCGCGGAAGAGACCCAGTACTTC. Protein sequence: CASSPAEETQYF. The chain employs TRBV18 and TRBJ2-5; D call uncertain. Trimming removed 3 bases from V and 3 bases from J, with 5 bases in between. CDR3 length: 12 amino acids. Germline assignment: CDR1 KGHSH and CDR2 LQKENI.

The sample holds a few counts of this clone. Written as DNA, the CDR3 is TGTGCCACCAGCAGTCACCGGGACATGTCCTATGGCTACACCTTC. Translation: CATSSHRDMSYGYTF. The chain uses TRBV15 and TRBJ1-2; D perhaps matches TRBD1 (6 bases). The V end was cut by 3 bases, the J end by 4 bases, with 15 bases between. The CDR3 totals 15 residues. Germline loops: CDR1 LNHNV, CDR2 YYDKDF (reference sequence).

The chain has TRBV9 and TRBJ2-3; TRBD1 might be the D (6 bases). The ends were cut back, 0 bases at V and 4 bases at J, with 6 bases in the middle. Germline values: CDR1 SGDLS, CDR2 YYNGEE. The CDR3 loop spans 13 amino acids. The CDR3 loop reads CASSVGGPDTQYF. CDR3 DNA: TGTGCCAGCAGCGTAGGGGGGCCAGATACGCAGTATTTT.

The chain carries TRBV3-1 (or the pseudogene TRBV3-2) and TRBJ2-7; 7 nucleotides match TRBD2. This CDR3 region has 15 residues. The trim removed 0 bases at V and 3 bases at J, leaving 5 bases unmatched. CDR1 LGHDT and CDR2 YNNKEL come from the germline V gene (reference sequence). CDR3 in amino acids: CASSQEPSGLYEQYF. CDR3 coding DNA: TGTGCCAGCAGCCAAGAGCCTAGCGGCCTCTACGAGCAGTACTTC.

The chain couples TRBV9 to TRBJ2-2; D may be TRBD2 (6 bases). Trimming took 0 bases from V and 2 from J, leaving 11 bases between them. The CDR3 loop spans 16 amino acids. Germline values: CDR1 SGDLS, CDR2 YYNGEE. As DNA, the CDR3 is TGTGCCAGCAGCGTAGACGGCGGGATCAACACCGGGGAGCTGTTTTTT. Its translation: CASSVDGGINTGELFF.

The genes are TRBV19 and TRBJ2-1, with D possibly TRBD2 on 6 matching bases. The CDR3 contains 15 residues. The V end lost 7 bases, the J end lost 4 bases, and 17 bases lay between the germline ends. Germline V gives CDR1 LNHDA, CDR2 SQIVND (reference sequence). The CDR3 sequence is CASTDRAGRYNEQFF. In DNA, the CDR3 is TGTGCCAGTACTGATAGGGCAGGGAGGTACAATGAGCAGTTCTTC.

The J gene is TRBJ2-5, the V gene TRBV29-1; 7 bases are a match to TRBD1. Per germline, CDR1 SQVTM and CDR2 ANQGSEA. This CDR3 comprises 10 residues. Losses at the gene ends were 7 bases for V and 11 bases for J; bases not matched to a gene: 7. CDR3 sequence reads: CSARDSSQYF. Here the CDR3 DNA reads TGCAGCGCCCGGGACAGCTCACAGTACTTC.

This clone was recorded a few times. The chain employs TRBV21-1 and TRBJ2-7; the table's D call of TRBD1 was not tested on the DNA. TRBV21-1 is marked as a pseudogene. CDR3 length: 17 amino acids. Written as DNA, the CDR3 is TGTGCCAGCAGCAAAGGTATCCCGGGACAGGGGTCCTACGAGCAGTACTTC. Amino acids: CASSKGIPGQGSYEQYF.

The genes are TRBV2 and TRBJ2-7, with a possible D match to TRBD1 (6 bases). V was pared by 2 bases and J by 0 bases, with 11 bases between. CDR3 length: 15 amino acids. Looked up from germline, CDR1 is SNHLY and CDR2 is FYNNEI. The DNA for the CDR3 is TGTGCCAGCAGTGAACAGGGGAGCTCCTCCTACGAGCAGTACTTC. This encodes CASSEQGSSSYEQYF.

The chain links TRBV3-1 (or the pseudogene TRBV3-2) to TRBJ2-7; TRBD1 agrees at 9 bases. Germline assignment: CDR1 LGHDT and CDR2 YNNKEL (reference sequence). With 3 bases clipped from V and 4 bases from J, the junction kept 4 bases outside the gene matches. The CDR3 length is 14 residues. In DNA form, the CDR3 reads TGTGCCAGCAGCCAGGACAGGGGCGATTACGAGCAGTACTTC. It specifies CASSQDRGDYEQYF.

The genes are TRBV5-8 and TRBJ1-1, with TRBD1 as a possible D gene (6 bases). Germline values: CDR1 SGHTS, CDR2 YDEGEE. This CDR3 contains 13 residues. Trimming shortened V by 9 bases and J by 7 bases, and 19 bases separated the two germline ends. Written as DNA, the CDR3 is TGTGCCACCTTTGGACAGAGGCACGGTGAAGCTTTCTTT. Its protein is CATFGQRHGEAFF.

This chain uses TRBV20-1 with TRBJ1-5; D gene uncertain. CDR3 length: 13 residues. With 3 bases removed from V and 2 bases from J, the gap between germline ends came to 8 bases. Germline-derived CDR1 and CDR2 are DFQATT and SNEGSKA (reference sequence). CDR3 sequence (DNA): TGCAGTGCTAGTCGGTCCGGCAATCAGCCCCAGCATTTT. The encoded protein is CSASRSGNQPQHF.

V gene TRBV5-1 combines with J gene TRBJ1-2; perhaps TRBD1 as D (6 bases). CDR1 and CDR2 (germline): SGHRS, YFSETQ. Trimming shortened V by 5 bases and J by 2 bases, and 13 bases separated the two germline ends. This CDR3 has 14 residues. CDR3 nucleotides: TGCGCCAGCAGTTTTACAGGGCTCAACTATGGCTACACCTTC. Translating gives CASSFTGLNYGYTF.

This chain joins TRBV7-3 and TRBJ2-1; TRBD2 matches 8 bases. The junction had 8 bases not matched to a gene; V was cut back by 5 bases and J by 5 bases. CDR3 length: 15 amino acids. The germline gives CDR1 SGHTA, CDR2 FQGTGA. This CDR3 reads CASSAQRGYNNEQFF. In nucleotides, the CDR3 is TGTGCCAGCAGCGCGCAGCGGGGGTACAACAATGAGCAGTTCTTC.

This chain joins TRBV28 and TRBJ1-1, with D possibly matching TRBD1 (5 bases). The germline gives CDR1 MDHEN, CDR2 SYDVKM. Trimming took off 2 bases at V and 6 bases at J, with 10 bases between the two ends. The CDR3 has 13 residues. This CDR3 reads CASSLQGRAEAFF. DNA for the CDR3: TGTGCCAGCAGTTTACAGGGAAGGGCTGAAGCTTTCTTT.

The chain couples TRBV7-2 to TRBJ2-3, with D maybe TRBD2 (6 bases). The CDR3 runs to 13 residues. Germline V gene data show CDR1 as SGHTA and CDR2 as FQGNSA. The germline V and J ends were trimmed by 2 bases and 6 bases, with 9 bases remaining between them. CDR3 DNA: TGTGCCAGCAGCTTACTTGCGGGGGATACGCAGTATTTT. This sequence encodes CASSLLAGDTQYF.

This clone was seen once. The chain couples TRBV7-8 to TRBJ2-5; TRBD2 is a possible D gene (6 bases). This CDR3 region has 15 residues. The germline V gene encodes CDR1 SGHVS and CDR2 FQNEAQ. V lost 4 bases to trimming and J lost 0 bases, with 12 bases between them. The CDR3 loop reads CASSSRLGYQETQYF. CDR3 sequence (DNA): TGTGCCAGCAGCTCGCGACTAGGCTACCAAGAGACCCAGTACTTC.